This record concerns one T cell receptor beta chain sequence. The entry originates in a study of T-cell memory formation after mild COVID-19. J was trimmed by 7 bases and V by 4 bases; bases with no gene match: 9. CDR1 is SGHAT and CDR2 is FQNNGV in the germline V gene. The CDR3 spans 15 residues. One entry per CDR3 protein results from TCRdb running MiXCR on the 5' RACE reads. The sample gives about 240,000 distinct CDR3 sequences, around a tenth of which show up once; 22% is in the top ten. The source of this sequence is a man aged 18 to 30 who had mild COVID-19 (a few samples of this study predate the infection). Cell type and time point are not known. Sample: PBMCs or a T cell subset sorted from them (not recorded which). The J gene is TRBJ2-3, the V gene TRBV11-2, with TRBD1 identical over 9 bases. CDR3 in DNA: TGTGCCAGCAGCTCGACCGGGACAGGGTGGAATACGCAGTATTTT. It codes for CASSSTGTGWNTQYF.